This is a list of T cell receptor beta chains from one sample in a study of blood T cell repertoires in COVID-19. Libraries were prepared by immunoSEQ multiplex PCR; TCRdb keeps only in-frame clonotypes and omits some of them. This sample has about 280,000 clones, with around 88% found just once. The sequenced sample consisted of PBMCs or T cells enriched from blood (not recorded which). The receptors shown here come from a woman between 40 and 55 years old who had recovered from COVID-19. The CDR3 runs from the conserved cysteine through the conserved F or W. D genes are given only for firm matches. Some rows mark clone size as missing; the rest say once, few, many or name a class of expanded clone.

v_gene	d_gene	abundance	j_gene	CDR3aa	CDR3nt
TRBV30	TRBD1	once	TRBJ1-5	CAWQPGQGQPQHF	TGTGCCTGGCAACCGGGACAGGGACAGCCCCAGCATTTT
TRBV18	NA	NA	TRBJ1-5	CASSTQGVNQPQHF	TGTGCCAGCTCAACCCAGGGTGTTAATCAGCCCCAGCATTTT
TRBV12-3/TRBV12-4	NA	NA	TRBJ1-1	CASSPRDEAFF	TGTGCCAGCAGCCCCAGGGATGAAGCTTTCTTT
TRBV3-1/TRBV3-2	TRBD2	NA	TRBJ2-7	CASSQGLAYEQYF	TGTGCCAGCAGCCAGGGACTAGCGTACGAGCAGTACTTC
TRBV7-9	TRBD1	NA	TRBJ2-6	CASSRGQGSVGANVLTF	TGTGCCAGCAGCCGCGGACAGGGGTCTGTTGGGGCCAACGTCCTGACTTTC
TRBV7-6	TRBD1	NA	TRBJ1-1	CASSLDRDTEAFF	TGTGCCAGCAGCTTGGACAGGGACACTGAAGCTTTCTTT
TRBV5-1	TRBD2	once	TRBJ2-3	CASSPRGVRVSGPVTDTQYF	TGCGCCAGCAGCCCTAGAGGGGTCCGTGTTAGCGGGCCCGTGACAGATACGCAGTATTTT
TRBV28	NA	NA	TRBJ1-1	CASNPIPAAKTEAFF	TGTGCCAGCAACCCGATCCCCGCGGCGAAGACTGAAGCTTTCTTT
TRBV19	NA	NA	TRBJ2-7	CASGVAFHEQYF	TGTGCCTCGGGAGTGGCCTTCCACGAGCAGTACTTC
TRBV30	NA	NA	TRBJ1-1	CAWSVSQVEAFF	TGTGCCTGGAGTGTGTCGCAGGTAGAAGCTTTCTTT
TRBV5-1	NA	NA	TRBJ2-7	CASSLGLGDEQYF	TGCGCCAGCAGCTTGGGACTAGGGGACGAGCAGTACTTC
TRBV27	NA	NA	TRBJ1-5	CATQLTRAGDQPQHF	TGTGCCACCCAGTTGACGAGGGCAGGGGATCAGCCCCAGCATTTT
TRBV6-5	NA	NA	TRBJ2-5	CASSPEQGETQYF	TGTGCCAGCAGCCCCGAGCAGGGAGAGACCCAGTACTTC
TRBV19	NA	NA	TRBJ1-1	CASKDRERGTEAFF	TGTGCCAGTAAGGACCGGGAGAGGGGCACTGAAGCTTTCTTT
TRBV19	NA	NA	TRBJ2-1	CASSLYGEGTYNEQFF	TGTGCCAGTAGTCTATATGGGGAAGGGACTTACAATGAGCAGTTCTTC
TRBV7-3	NA	NA	TRBJ2-3	CASSGNAGTQYF	TGTGCCAGCAGCGGTAACGCGGGTACGCAGTATTTT
TRBV9	TRBD1	NA	TRBJ2-5	CASSVTGEVGGTQYF	TGTGCCAGCAGCGTGACAGGGGAGGTCGGGGGGACCCAGTACTTC
TRBV7-9	TRBD2	NA	TRBJ2-5	CASSPSWTSGMPQETQYF	TGTGCCAGCAGCCCATCTTGGACTAGCGGGATGCCCCAGGAGACCCAGTACTTC
TRBV6-6	TRBD1	NA	TRBJ1-2	CASSSLQGYGYTF	TGTGCCAGCAGTTCTTTACAGGGGTATGGCTACACCTTC
TRBV28	TRBD1	few	TRBJ1-1	CASSAGRGRTEAFF	TGTGCCAGCAGTGCGGGAAGGGGGCGGACTGAAGCTTTCTTT
TRBV6-1	TRBD2	NA	TRBJ2-1	CASSDGRGIDEQFF	TGTGCCAGCAGTGATGGGCGGGGGATTGATGAGCAGTTCTTC
TRBV5-1	TRBD1	NA	TRBJ1-1	CASSPEGALNTEAFF	TGCGCCAGCAGCCCAGAGGGGGCCCTGAACACTGAAGCTTTCTTT
TRBV27	NA	few	TRBJ2-7	CASSRTTGEQYF	TGTGCCAGCAGCCGCACGACGGGGGAGCAGTACTTC
TRBV11-2	NA	NA	TRBJ1-1	CASSVQVNTEAFF	TGTGCCAGCAGCGTACAGGTGAACACTGAAGCTTTCTTT
TRBV18	TRBD1	NA	TRBJ1-4	CASSPRDREKLFF	TGTGCCAGCTCACCTCGGGACAGAGAAAAACTGTTTTTT
TRBV3-1/TRBV3-2	NA	NA	TRBJ1-1	CASSQDLVTELNTEAFF	TGTGCCAGCAGCCAAGATTTGGTTACAGAACTGAACACTGAAGCTTTCTTT
TRBV21-1	NA	NA	TRBJ2-1	CASSKRRAYNEQFF	TGTGCCAGCAGCAAAAGGCGGGCCTACAATGAGCAGTTCTTC
TRBV18	NA	NA	TRBJ1-2	CASSPGLNYGYTF	TGTGCCAGCTCTCCTGGACTGAACTATGGCTACACCTTC
TRBV13	NA	NA	TRBJ1-1	CASSLDKGMNTEAFF	TGTGCCAGCAGCTTAGATAAGGGGATGAACACTGAAGCTTTCTTT
TRBV7-2	TRBD2	NA	TRBJ2-3	CASSLRVRREADTQYF	TGTGCCAGCAGCTTAAGGGTGAGGCGGGAGGCAGATACGCAGTATTTT
TRBV5-4	NA	NA	TRBJ1-3	CASSLDVGGAGNTIYF	TGTGCCAGCAGCTTGGACGTAGGGGGGGCTGGAAACACCATATATTTT
TRBV5-4	TRBD1	NA	TRBJ2-3	CASSVGTGGDLDTQYF	TGTGCCAGCAGCGTCGGGACAGGGGGCGATCTAGATACGCAGTATTTT
TRBV4-3	NA	NA	TRBJ1-3	CASSPLGGPSGNTIYF	TGCGCCAGCAGCCCCCTCGGGGGGCCCTCTGGAAACACCATATATTTT
TRBV10-1	NA	NA	TRBJ1-1	CASPRDTEAFF	TGCGCCAGCCCGCGTGACACTGAAGCTTTCTTT
TRBV28	TRBD1	NA	TRBJ1-5	CASSLRQGARGQPQHF	TGTGCCAGCAGTTTACGACAGGGGGCCCGGGGGCAGCCCCAGCATTTT
TRBV7-2	NA	NA	TRBJ2-4	CASSPGDGNIQYF	TGTGCCAGCAGCCCGGGGGACGGGAACATTCAGTACTTC
TRBV28	NA	NA	TRBJ2-3	CASSSTSTDTQYF	TGTGCCAGCAGTTCTACTAGCACAGATACGCAGTATTTT
TRBV29-1	NA	NA	TRBJ1-4	CSVVAGTGEKLFF	TGCAGCGTTGTAGCAGGGACTGGCGAAAAACTGTTTTTT
TRBV20-1	NA	NA	TRBJ2-7	CSASWSAKAYEQYF	TGCAGTGCTAGTTGGTCAGCGAAAGCCTACGAGCAGTACTTC
TRBV27	NA	NA	TRBJ1-1	CASSAEGNTEAFF	TGTGCCAGCAGTGCGGAAGGGAACACTGAAGCTTTCTTT
TRBV4-2	TRBD2	NA	TRBJ2-7	CASSQRGGLANYEQYF	TGTGCCAGCAGCCAACGGGGGGGGCTAGCGAACTACGAGCAGTACTTC
TRBV24-1	TRBD2	NA	TRBJ2-1	CATSDPTSGVYNEQFF	TGTGCCACCAGTGACCCGACTAGCGGAGTCTACAATGAGCAGTTCTTC
TRBV20-1	NA	NA	TRBJ2-5	CSASLRETQYF	TGCAGTGCTAGTTTGAGGGAGACCCAGTACTTC
TRBV2	TRBD2	NA	TRBJ2-1	CASRVQAGGSYNEQFF	TGTGCCAGCAGAGTACAAGCGGGAGGGTCCTACAATGAGCAGTTCTTC
TRBV18	TRBD2	NA	TRBJ2-7	CASSPLSGRSSYEQYF	TGTGCCAGCTCACCCCTTAGCGGGAGAAGCTCCTACGAGCAGTACTTC
TRBV7-6	NA	NA	TRBJ2-5	CASSPKDGGHLETQYF	TGTGCCAGCAGCCCGAAGGACGGCGGGCATTTGGAGACCCAGTACTTC
TRBV6-5	TRBD1	once	TRBJ1-1	CASSRMGTANTEAFF	TGTGCCAGCAGTAGAATGGGGACAGCGAACACTGAAGCTTTCTTT
TRBV2	TRBD2	once	TRBJ2-1	CASSEAASGSSYNEQFF	TGTGCCAGCAGTGAAGCGGCTAGCGGGAGTTCCTACAATGAGCAGTTCTTC
TRBV7-9	NA	NA	TRBJ2-3	CASSLAQSTDTQYF	TGTGCCAGCAGCTTAGCTCAGAGCACAGATACGCAGTATTTT
TRBV2	NA	NA	TRBJ2-7	CASSLQTGRVGEQYF	TGTGCCAGCAGCCTACAGACAGGCCGAGTCGGCGAGCAGTACTTC